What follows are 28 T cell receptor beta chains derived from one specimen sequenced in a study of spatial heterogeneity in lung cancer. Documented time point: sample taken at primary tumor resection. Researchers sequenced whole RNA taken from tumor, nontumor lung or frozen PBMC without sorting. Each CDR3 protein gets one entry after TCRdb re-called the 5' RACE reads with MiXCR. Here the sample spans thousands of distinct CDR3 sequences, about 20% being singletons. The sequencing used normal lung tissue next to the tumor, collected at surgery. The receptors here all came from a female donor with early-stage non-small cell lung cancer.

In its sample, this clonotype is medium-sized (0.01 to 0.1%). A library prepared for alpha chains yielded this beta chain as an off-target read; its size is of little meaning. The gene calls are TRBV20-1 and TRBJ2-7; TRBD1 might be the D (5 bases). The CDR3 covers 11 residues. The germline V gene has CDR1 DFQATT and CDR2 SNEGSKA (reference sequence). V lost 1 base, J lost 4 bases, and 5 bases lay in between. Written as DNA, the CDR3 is TGCAGTGCTAGAGCAGGGTACGAGCAGTACTTC. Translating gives CSARAGYEQYF.

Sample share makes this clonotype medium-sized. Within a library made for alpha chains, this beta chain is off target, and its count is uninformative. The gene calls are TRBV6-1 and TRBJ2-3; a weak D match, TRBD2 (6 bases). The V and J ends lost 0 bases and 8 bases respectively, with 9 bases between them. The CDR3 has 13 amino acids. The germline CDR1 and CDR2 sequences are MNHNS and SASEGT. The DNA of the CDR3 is TGTGCCAGCAGTGAAGCGCCCGGGGGTACGCAGTATTTT. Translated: CASSEAPGGTQYF.

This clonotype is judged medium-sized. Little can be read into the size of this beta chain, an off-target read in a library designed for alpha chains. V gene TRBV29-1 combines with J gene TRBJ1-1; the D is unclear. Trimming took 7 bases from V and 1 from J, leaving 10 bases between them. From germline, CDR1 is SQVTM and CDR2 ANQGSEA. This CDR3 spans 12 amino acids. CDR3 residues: CSAKWGNTEAFF. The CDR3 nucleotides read TGCAGCGCAAAATGGGGGAACACTGAAGCTTTCTTT.

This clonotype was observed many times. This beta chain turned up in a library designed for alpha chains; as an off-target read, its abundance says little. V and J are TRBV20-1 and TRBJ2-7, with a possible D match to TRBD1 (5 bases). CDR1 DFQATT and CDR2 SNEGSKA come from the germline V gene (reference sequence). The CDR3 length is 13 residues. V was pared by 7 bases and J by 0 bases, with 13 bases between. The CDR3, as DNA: TGCAGTGTATACCAGGGCCTCTCCTACGAGCAGTACTTC. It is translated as CSVYQGLSYEQYF.

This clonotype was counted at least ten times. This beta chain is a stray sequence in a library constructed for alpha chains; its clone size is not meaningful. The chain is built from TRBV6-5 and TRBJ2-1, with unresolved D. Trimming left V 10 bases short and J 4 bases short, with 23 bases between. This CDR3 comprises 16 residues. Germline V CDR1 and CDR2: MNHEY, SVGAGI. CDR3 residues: CATQLRQGSPYNEQFF. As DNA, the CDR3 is TGTGCCACGCAACTCCGCCAAGGCAGCCCGTACAATGAGCAGTTCTTC.

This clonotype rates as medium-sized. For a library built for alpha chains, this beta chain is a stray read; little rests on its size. CDR3 bases: TGTGCCAGCAGCTTGGGCGGGAGGGCCGCAGATACGCAGTATTTT. This sequence encodes CASSLGGRAADTQYF. The V gene is TRBV5-5, the J gene TRBJ2-3, with 9 bases matching TRBD2. Unmatched junction bases numbered 3, after V lost 0 bases and J lost 4 bases. Germline V gives CDR1 SGHKS, CDR2 YYEKEE (reference sequence). There are 15 residues in the CDR3.

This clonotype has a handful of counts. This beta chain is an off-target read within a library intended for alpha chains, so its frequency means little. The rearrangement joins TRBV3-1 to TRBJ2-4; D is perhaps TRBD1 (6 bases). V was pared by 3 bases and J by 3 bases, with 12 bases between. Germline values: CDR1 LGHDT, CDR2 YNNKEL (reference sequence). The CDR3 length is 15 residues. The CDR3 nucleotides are TGTGCCAGCAGCCAGGGGGCGAACCACAAAAACATTCAGTACTTC. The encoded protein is CASSQGANHKNIQYF.

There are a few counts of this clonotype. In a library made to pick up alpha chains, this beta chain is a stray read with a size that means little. CDR3 nucleotide sequence: TGTGCCAGCAGTACGGGGGGCGAGCAGTACTTC. Translated: CASSTGGEQYF. The V call is TRBV6-5, the J call TRBJ2-7; TRBD2 matches 7 bases. CDR3 length equals 11 residues. Germline V gives CDR1 MNHEY, CDR2 SVGAGI. The V segment lost 5 bases and the J segment 6 bases; nucleotides outside the gene matches: 1.

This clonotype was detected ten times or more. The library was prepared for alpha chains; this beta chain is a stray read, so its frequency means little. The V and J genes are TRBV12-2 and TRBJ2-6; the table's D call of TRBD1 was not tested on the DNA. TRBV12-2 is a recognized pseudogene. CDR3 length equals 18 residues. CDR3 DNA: TGTGCAAGTCGCCCTGCAGGGGACCCTAGGGCCGGGGCCAACGTCCTGACTTTC. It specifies CASRPAGDPRAGANVLTF.

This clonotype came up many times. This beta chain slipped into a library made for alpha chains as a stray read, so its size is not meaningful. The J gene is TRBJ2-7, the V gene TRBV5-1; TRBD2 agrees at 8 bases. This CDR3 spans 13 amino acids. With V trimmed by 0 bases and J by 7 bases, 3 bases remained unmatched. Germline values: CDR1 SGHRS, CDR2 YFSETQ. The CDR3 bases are TGCGCCAGCAGCTTGGCCGGCGGGAGGGAGCAGTACTTC. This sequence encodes CASSLAGGREQYF.

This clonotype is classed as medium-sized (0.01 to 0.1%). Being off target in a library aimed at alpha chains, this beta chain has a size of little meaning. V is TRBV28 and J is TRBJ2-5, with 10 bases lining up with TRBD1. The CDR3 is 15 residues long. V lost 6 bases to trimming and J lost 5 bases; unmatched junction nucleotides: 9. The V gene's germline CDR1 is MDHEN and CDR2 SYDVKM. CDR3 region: CASRSLTGGAETQYF. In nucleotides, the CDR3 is TGTGCCAGCAGGTCCTTGACAGGGGGCGCGGAGACCCAGTACTTC.

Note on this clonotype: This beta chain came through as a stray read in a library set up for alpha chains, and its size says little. The DNA for the CDR3 is TGTGCCAGCAGATCCCCGAGCCCCTCTAACTATGGCTACACCTTC. It codes for CASRSPSPSNYGYTF. The chain links TRBV28 to TRBJ1-2; D unclear. CDR3 size: 15 residues. Germline-derived CDR1 and CDR2 are MDHEN and SYDVKM. Trimming pared 6 bases from V and 0 bases from J, leaving 14 bases between.

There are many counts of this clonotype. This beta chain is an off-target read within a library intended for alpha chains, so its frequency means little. The CDR3 region has the DNA TGTGCCAGCAGCTTGGCCCAGGGGCCAAATTCACCCCTCCACTTT. It translates to CASSLAQGPNSPLHF. The V call is TRBV7-8, the J call TRBJ1-6; possibly TRBD1 for D (6 bases). The CDR3 is made up of 15 amino acids. V shed 3 bases and J shed 7 bases, with 13 bases lying between them. Germline loops: CDR1 SGHVS, CDR2 FQNEAQ. Supplemented by reference TRBV7-8 and TRBJ1-6, the full variable domain reads GAGVSQSPRYKVAKRGQDVALRCDPISGHVSLFWYQQALGQGPEFLTYFQNEAQLDKSGLPSDRFFAERPEGSVSTLKIQRTQQEDSAVYLCASSLAQGPNSPLHFGNGTRLTVT.

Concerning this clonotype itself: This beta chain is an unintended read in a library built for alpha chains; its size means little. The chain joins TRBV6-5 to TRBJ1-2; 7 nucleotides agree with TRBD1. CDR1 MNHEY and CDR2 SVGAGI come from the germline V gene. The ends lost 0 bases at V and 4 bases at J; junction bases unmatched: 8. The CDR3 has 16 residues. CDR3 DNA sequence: TGTGCCAGCAGTTACTCGAACAGGGGATATAGCTATGGCTACACCTTC. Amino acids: CASSYSNRGYSYGYTF.

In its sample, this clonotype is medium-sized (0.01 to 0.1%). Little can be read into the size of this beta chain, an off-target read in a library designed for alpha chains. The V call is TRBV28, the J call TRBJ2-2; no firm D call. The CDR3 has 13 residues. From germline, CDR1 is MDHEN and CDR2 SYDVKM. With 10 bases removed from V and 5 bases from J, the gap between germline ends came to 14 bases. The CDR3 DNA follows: TGTGCCACCCGGTGGGGTGGGACCGGGGAGCTGTTTTTT. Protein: CATRWGGTGELFF. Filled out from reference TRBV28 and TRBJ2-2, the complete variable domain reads DVKVTQSSRYLVKRTGEKVFLECVQDMDHENMFWYRQDPGLGLRLIYFSYDVKMKEKGDIPEGYSVSREKKERFSLILESASTNQTSMYLCATRWGGTGELFFGEGSRLTVL.

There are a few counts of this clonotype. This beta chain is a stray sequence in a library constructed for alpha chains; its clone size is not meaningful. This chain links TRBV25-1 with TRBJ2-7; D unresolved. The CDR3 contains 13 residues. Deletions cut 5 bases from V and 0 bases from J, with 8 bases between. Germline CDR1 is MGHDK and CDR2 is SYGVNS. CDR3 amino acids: CASSPGFSYEQYF. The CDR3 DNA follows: TGTGCCAGCAGTCCTGGTTTCTCCTACGAGCAGTACTTC.

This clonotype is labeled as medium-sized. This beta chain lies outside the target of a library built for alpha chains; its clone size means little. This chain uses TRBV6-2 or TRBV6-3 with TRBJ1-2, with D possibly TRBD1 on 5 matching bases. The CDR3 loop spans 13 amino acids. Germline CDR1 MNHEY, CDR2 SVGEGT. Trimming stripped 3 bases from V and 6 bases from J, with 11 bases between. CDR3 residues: CASSYSGIDGYTF. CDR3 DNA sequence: TGTGCCAGCAGTTATTCAGGGATCGATGGCTACACCTTC.

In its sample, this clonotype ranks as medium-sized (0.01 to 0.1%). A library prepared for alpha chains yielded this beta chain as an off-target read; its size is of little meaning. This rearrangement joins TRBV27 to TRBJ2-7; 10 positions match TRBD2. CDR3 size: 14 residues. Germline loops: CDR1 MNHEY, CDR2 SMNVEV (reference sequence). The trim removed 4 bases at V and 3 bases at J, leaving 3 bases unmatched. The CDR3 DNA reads TGTGCCAGCAGTTCGGGACTAGCGATCTACGAGCAGTACTTC. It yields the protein CASSSGLAIYEQYF.

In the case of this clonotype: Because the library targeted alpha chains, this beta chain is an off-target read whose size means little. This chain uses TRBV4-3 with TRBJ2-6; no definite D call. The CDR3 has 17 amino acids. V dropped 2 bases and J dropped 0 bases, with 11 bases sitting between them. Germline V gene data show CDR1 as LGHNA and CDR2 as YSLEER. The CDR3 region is CASSQSPRISGANVLTF. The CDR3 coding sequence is TGCGCCAGCAGCCAAAGCCCCCGGATCTCTGGGGCCAACGTCCTGACTTTC.

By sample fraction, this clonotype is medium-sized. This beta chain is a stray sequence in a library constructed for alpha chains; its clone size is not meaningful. CDR3: CASSLGVVGSYEQYF. In DNA form, the CDR3 reads TGTGCCAGCAGTTTAGGGGTGGTCGGCTCCTACGAGCAGTACTTC. The chain carries TRBV12-3 or TRBV12-4 and TRBJ2-7; D gene uncertain. The CDR3 covers 15 residues. V lost 1 base and J lost 0, with 10 bases in between.

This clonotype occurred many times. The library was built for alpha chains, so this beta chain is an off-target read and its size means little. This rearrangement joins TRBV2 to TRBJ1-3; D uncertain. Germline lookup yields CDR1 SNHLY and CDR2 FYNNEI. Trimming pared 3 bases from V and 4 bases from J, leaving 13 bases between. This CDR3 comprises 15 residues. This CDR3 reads CASSDRQVGGNTIYF. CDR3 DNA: TGTGCCAGCAGTGATCGGCAGGTTGGAGGAAACACCATATATTTT.

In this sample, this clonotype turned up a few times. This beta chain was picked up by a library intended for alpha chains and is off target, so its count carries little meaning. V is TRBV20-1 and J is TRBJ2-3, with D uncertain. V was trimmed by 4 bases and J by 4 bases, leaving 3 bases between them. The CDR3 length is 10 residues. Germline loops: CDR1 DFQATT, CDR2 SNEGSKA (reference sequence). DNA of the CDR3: TGCAGTGCTATCCCAGATACGCAGTATTTT. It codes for CSAIPDTQYF.

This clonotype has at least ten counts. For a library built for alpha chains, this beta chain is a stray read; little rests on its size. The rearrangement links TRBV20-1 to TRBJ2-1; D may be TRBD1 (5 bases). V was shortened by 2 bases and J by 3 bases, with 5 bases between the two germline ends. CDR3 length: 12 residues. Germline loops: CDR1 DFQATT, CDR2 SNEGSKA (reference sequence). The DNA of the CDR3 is TGCAGTGCTAGACAGGGCTACAATGAGCAGTTCTTC. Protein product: CSARQGYNEQFF.

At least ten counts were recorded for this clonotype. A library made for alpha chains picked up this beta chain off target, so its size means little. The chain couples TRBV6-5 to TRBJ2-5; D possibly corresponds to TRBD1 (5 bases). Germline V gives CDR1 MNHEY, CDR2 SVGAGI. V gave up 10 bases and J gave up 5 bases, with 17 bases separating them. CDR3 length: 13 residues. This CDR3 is CATKTRWGETQYF. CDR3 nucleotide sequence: TGTGCCACCAAGACCAGGTGGGGCGAGACCCAGTACTTC.

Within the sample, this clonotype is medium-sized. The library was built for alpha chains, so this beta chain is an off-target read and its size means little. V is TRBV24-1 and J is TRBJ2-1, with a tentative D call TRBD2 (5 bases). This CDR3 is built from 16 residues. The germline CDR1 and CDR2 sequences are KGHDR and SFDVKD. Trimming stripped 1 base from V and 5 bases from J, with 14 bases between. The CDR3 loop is CATSDLKSGVDNEQFF. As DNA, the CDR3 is TGTGCCACCAGTGATTTAAAGAGCGGTGTCGACAATGAGCAGTTCTTC.

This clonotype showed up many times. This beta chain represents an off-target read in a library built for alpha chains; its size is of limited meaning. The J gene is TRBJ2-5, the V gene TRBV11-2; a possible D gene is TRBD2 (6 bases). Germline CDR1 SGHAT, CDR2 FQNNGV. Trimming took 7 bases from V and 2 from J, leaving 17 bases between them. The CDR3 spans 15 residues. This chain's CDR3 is CASTPAGLVQETQYF. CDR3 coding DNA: TGTGCCAGCACCCCCGCGGGACTGGTACAAGAGACCCAGTACTTC.

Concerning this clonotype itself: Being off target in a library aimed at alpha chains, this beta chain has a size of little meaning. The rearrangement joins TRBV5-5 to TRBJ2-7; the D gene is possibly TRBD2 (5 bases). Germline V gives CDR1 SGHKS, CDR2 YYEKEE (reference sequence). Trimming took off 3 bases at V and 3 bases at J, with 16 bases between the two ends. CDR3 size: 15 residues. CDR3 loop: CASSYLEGKYYEQYF. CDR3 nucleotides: TGTGCCAGCAGCTATTTAGAGGGAAAGTACTACGAGCAGTACTTC.

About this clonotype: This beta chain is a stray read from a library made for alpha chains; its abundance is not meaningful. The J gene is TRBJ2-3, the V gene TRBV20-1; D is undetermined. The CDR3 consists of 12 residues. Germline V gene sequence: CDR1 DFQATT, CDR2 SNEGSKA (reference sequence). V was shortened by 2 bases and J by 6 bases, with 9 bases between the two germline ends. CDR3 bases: TGCAGTGCTAGACCCACGCGCGATACGCAGTATTTT. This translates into CSARPTRDTQYF.